This T cell receptor (beta chain) was identified in a study of T cell repertoires in cytomegalovirus infection. Study summary: Evidence of both CMV infection and a matching HLA type came from public TCR beta signatures.

This clonotype has just a few counts. Its antigen is undetermined. Study-level points and caveats: Based on cumulative public TCR beta family frequency, carriers of CMV plus the relevant HLA were identified. CMV-specific TCR beta clonotypes restricted by HLA-C were the ones dominating the ex vivo response.

The V and J ends lost 5 bases and 0 bases respectively, with 15 bases between them. The length of the CDR3 is 16 residues. Germline CDR1 SGHVS, CDR2 FNYEAQ. TCRdb passed the reads through MiXCR, listing each CDR3 protein once. In the table there are some 170,000 distinct CDR3 sequences, 17% of which are singletons. Sequencing was performed on CD8+ T cells from PBMCs. The TCR originated in a human donor in good health (CMV status not recorded). Some clones in this sample may be carry-over from other donors' samples. The chain joins TRBV7-6 to TRBJ2-3; D unresolved. The CDR3 protein is CASSPLETYSTDTQYF. The CDR3 nucleotides read TGTGCCAGCAGCCCCCTGGAGACCTATAGCACAGATACGCAGTATTTT.